The rows below give T cell receptor beta chains drawn from one sample of a study of T cell responses to AZD1222 COVID-19 vaccine. The repertoire was sequenced with immunoSEQ multiplex PCR; TCRdb's copy has only in-frame clones and lacks some. The sample includes approximately 170,000 clones, roughly nine tenths of them seen just once. This sample comprised peripheral blood, obtained on day 0 of AZD1222 vaccination. These receptors were taken from an adult in good health. CDR3s include the opening cysteine and the closing phenylalanine or tryptophan. The D gene is left open where the match is weak. Clone size is shown for a subset of rows, as once, few, many or a class of expanded clone.

-	TRBV10-3	TRBJ2-3	-	CAISPPLSGRYTDTQYF	TGTGCCATCAGTCCGCCCCTATCCGGACGGTACACAGATACGCAGTATTTT
-	TRBV4-1	TRBJ1-2	-	CASSQGQSMSYTF	TGCGCCAGCAGCCAAGGACAGTCTATGAGCTACACCTTC
-	TRBV12-5	TRBJ2-1	few	CASGLDGPYNEQFF	TGTGCTAGTGGTTTGGACGGGCCCTACAATGAGCAGTTCTTC
TRBD2	TRBV6-5	TRBJ2-5	-	CASRIPGGQETQYF	TGTGCCAGCAGAATCCCGGGGGGACAAGAGACCCAGTACTTC
TRBD1	TRBV4-1	TRBJ1-6	once	CASSSWTGGSSPLHF	TGCGCCAGCAGCTCATGGACAGGGGGTAGTTCACCCCTCCACTTT
TRBD1	TRBV27	TRBJ1-1	once	CASSLNRQGNTEAFF	TGTGCCAGCAGCTTAAACCGACAGGGGAACACTGAAGCTTTCTTT
-	TRBV27	TRBJ1-6	-	CASSLSVGGVRSPLHF	TGTGCCAGCAGTTTGAGCGTAGGGGGAGTACGTTCACCCCTCCACTTT
TRBD1	TRBV28	TRBJ1-5	-	CASSPTTGGPDQPQHF	TGTGCCAGCAGCCCGACGACAGGGGGCCCCGATCAGCCCCAGCATTTT
TRBD1	TRBV10-2	TRBJ1-6	-	CASTGRGPSPLHF	TGCGCCAGCACGGGCAGGGGGCCTTCACCCCTCCACTTT
-	TRBV7-2	TRBJ2-5	-	CASSLDIGRGGETQYF	TGTGCCAGCAGCTTAGATATTGGGCGGGGTGGCGAGACCCAGTACTTC
-	TRBV18	TRBJ1-1	once	CASSPGEGQEGFF	TGTGCCAGCTCACCCGGAGAAGGGCAGGAGGGTTTCTTT
-	TRBV6-4	TRBJ1-6	-	CASSESLYRSPLHF	TGTGCCAGCAGTGAGTCCCTCTATCGTTCACCCCTCCACTTT
TRBD2	TRBV19	TRBJ2-5	-	CASGGLAGPQETQYF	TGTGCCAGTGGCGGACTAGCGGGGCCACAAGAGACCCAGTACTTC
-	TRBV27	TRBJ1-5	-	CASSFSAGESNQPQHF	TGTGCCAGCAGTTTTTCGGCAGGCGAATCCAATCAGCCCCAGCATTTT
TRBD1	TRBV12-3/TRBV12-4	TRBJ1-4	few	CASSLGQGEKLFF	TGTGCCAGCAGTTTGGGACAGGGTGAAAAACTGTTTTTT
-	TRBV19	TRBJ2-3	-	CASMGSGTGNTDTQYF	TGTGCCAGTATGGGTAGCGGGACAGGGAACACAGATACGCAGTATTTT
-	TRBV3-1/TRBV3-2	TRBJ2-7	-	CASSPQDYEQYF	TGTGCCAGCAGCCCACAAGACTACGAGCAGTACTTC
-	TRBV12-3/TRBV12-4	TRBJ1-5	-	CASTWGINQPQHF	TGTGCCAGCACTTGGGGGATCAATCAGCCCCAGCATTTT
TRBD1	TRBV6-5	TRBJ1-1	-	CASSLRTGTRAEAFF	TGTGCCAGCAGTCTCAGGACAGGAACGCGCGCTGAAGCTTTCTTT
-	TRBV12-3/TRBV12-4	TRBJ1-3	-	CASSLPVRNTIYF	TGTGCCAGCAGTTTACCAGTGAGAAACACCATATATTTT
-	TRBV4-3	TRBJ1-6	once	CASSQVPFSTLSPLHF	TGCGCCAGCAGCCAAGTTCCTTTCTCGACACTTTCACCCCTCCACTTT
-	TRBV5-1	TRBJ2-1	-	CASSLAFGNEQFF	TGCGCCAGCAGCTTGGCGTTCGGCAATGAGCAGTTCTTC
-	TRBV5-4	TRBJ2-2	-	CASSSWGVGELFF	TGTGCCAGCAGCTCATGGGGGGTCGGGGAGCTGTTTTTT
-	TRBV4-2	TRBJ1-2	-	CASSQDQGTNYGYTF	TGTGCCAGCAGCCAGGACCAAGGAACTAACTATGGCTACACCTTC
-	TRBV5-4	TRBJ1-1	-	CASSLGEKNTEAFF	TGTGCCAGCAGCTTGGGAGAGAAGAACACTGAAGCTTTCTTT
-	TRBV7-8	TRBJ1-4	-	CASSLGLNEKLFF	TGTGCCAGCAGCTTAGGGTTAAATGAAAAACTGTTTTTT
TRBD1	TRBV19	TRBJ1-1	-	CASSIGTGGRTEAFF	TGTGCCAGTAGTATCGGGACAGGGGGCCGCACTGAAGCTTTCTTT
-	TRBV30	TRBJ1-4	-	CAWGAVRALFF	TGTGCCTGGGGTGCGGTTAGGGCACTGTTTTTT
-	TRBV7-8	TRBJ1-2	once	CASSPGPVGAYGYTF	TGTGCCAGCAGCCCAGGGCCAGTAGGAGCCTATGGCTACACCTTC
TRBD1	TRBV5-4	TRBJ1-2	-	CASSLAGQGDYGYTF	TGTGCCAGCAGCTTGGCGGGTCAGGGGGACTATGGCTACACCTTC
-	TRBV10-3	TRBJ1-2	-	CAISESGGLNGYTF	TGTGCCATCAGTGAGTCGGGGGGGCTAAATGGCTACACCTTC
-	TRBV12-3/TRBV12-4	TRBJ2-2	few	CASSLSGELFF	TGTGCCAGCAGTTTGTCCGGGGAGCTGTTTTTT
TRBD2	TRBV7-2	TRBJ2-5	-	CASSLVAGGADETQYF	TGTGCCAGCAGCTTAGTAGCCGGGGGGGCCGATGAGACCCAGTACTTC
-	TRBV20-1	TRBJ1-1	once	CSARLNTEAFF	TGCAGTGCAAGACTGAACACTGAAGCTTTCTTT
TRBD2	TRBV11-2	TRBJ2-7	-	CASSQLRGVREQYF	TGTGCCAGCAGCCAACTCCGGGGGGTACGGGAGCAGTACTTC
-	TRBV9	TRBJ2-1	-	CASSPRGVSSYNEQFF	TGTGCCAGCAGCCCAAGAGGGGTGAGCTCCTACAATGAGCAGTTCTTC
-	TRBV9	TRBJ2-7	-	CASSGPSSYEQYF	TGTGCCAGCAGCGGTCCAAGCTCCTACGAGCAGTACTTC
-	TRBV28	TRBJ1-2	-	CASSLRQFYGYTF	TGTGCCAGCAGTTTAAGGCAATTCTATGGCTACACCTTC
-	TRBV7-3	TRBJ2-1	-	CASSLPGGERNEQFF	TGTGCCAGCAGCTTACCCGGCGGGGAACGAAATGAGCAGTTCTTC
TRBD1	TRBV3-1/TRBV3-2	TRBJ2-1	once	CASSPGPRTGFWGHDNEQFF	TGTGCCAGCAGCCCGGGGCCCCGGACAGGTTTTTGGGGACACGACAATGAGCAGTTCTTC
-	TRBV7-6	TRBJ2-5	-	CASSLPGIETQYF	TGTGCCAGCAGCTTACCGGGAATAGAGACCCAGTACTTC
TRBD1	TRBV11-3	TRBJ1-1	-	CASSYRGGTEAFF	TGTGCCAGCAGCTACAGGGGGGGCACTGAAGCTTTCTTT
-	TRBV7-6	TRBJ2-2	-	CASSLGSKGGAGELFF	TGTGCCAGCAGCTTAGGGTCGAAGGGAGGAGCCGGGGAGCTGTTTTTT
TRBD1	TRBV7-6	TRBJ1-6	-	CASSLSSGGHNSPLHF	TGTGCCAGCAGCTTATCCTCAGGGGGCCATAATTCACCCCTCCACTTT
-	TRBV5-1	TRBJ2-3	-	CASSPAAGRGLGDTQYF	TGCGCCAGCAGCCCCGCCGCGGGGAGGGGGCTTGGAGATACGCAGTATTTT
-	TRBV4-2	TRBJ2-7	-	CASSPGLFSYEQYF	TGTGCCAGCAGCCCCGGACTATTCTCCTACGAGCAGTACTTC
-	TRBV19	TRBJ2-1	-	CASSIGLASSQGRRDNEQFF	TGTGCCAGTAGTATTGGGTTAGCGAGCTCACAGGGGAGGAGGGACAATGAGCAGTTCTTC
-	TRBV2	TRBJ2-5	once	CASSIGPETQYF	TGTGCCAGCAGTATAGGCCCAGAGACCCAGTACTTC
-	TRBV6-2/TRBV6-3	TRBJ1-6	few	CASSYGGSDNSPLHF	TGTGCCAGCAGTTACGGGGGATCGGATAATTCACCCCTCCACTTT
-	TRBV3-1/TRBV3-2	TRBJ2-1	few	CASSQATQSEQFF	TGTGCCAGCAGCCAAGCAACTCAGAGTGAGCAGTTCTTC
TRBD1	TRBV7-9	TRBJ1-4	-	CASRSPRDRREKLFF	TGTGCCAGCAGATCCCCCCGGGACAGAAGAGAAAAACTGTTTTTT
TRBD2	TRBV10-1	TRBJ2-2	-	CASSEKKSQVAGGANTGELFF	TGCGCCAGCAGTGAAAAGAAGAGTCAGGTAGCGGGGGGCGCGAACACCGGGGAGCTGTTTTTT
-	TRBV13	TRBJ2-7	-	CASSLGYPYEQYF	TGTGCCAGCAGCTTAGGATACCCCTACGAGCAGTACTTC
TRBD1	TRBV6-5	TRBJ1-5	-	CASWTGRNQPQHF	TGTGCCAGCTGGACAGGTCGCAATCAGCCCCAGCATTTT
-	TRBV7-6	TRBJ2-1	-	CASSQPPGTGNEQFF	TGTGCCAGCAGCCAGCCCCCGGGTACGGGCAATGAGCAGTTCTTC
-	TRBV6-2/TRBV6-3	TRBJ1-5	-	CASSENLGGNQPQHF	TGTGCCAGCAGCGAAAACCTAGGGGGCAATCAGCCCCAGCATTTT
TRBD1	TRBV5-1	TRBJ2-1	-	CASSLEDRGPYNEQFF	TGCGCCAGCAGCTTGGAAGACAGGGGTCCATACAATGAGCAGTTCTTC
-	TRBV28	TRBJ2-3	-	CASRWQSTDTQYF	TGTGCCAGCAGGTGGCAGAGCACAGATACGCAGTATTTT
-	TRBV28	TRBJ1-6	once	CASSLFRLDNSPLHF	TGTGCCAGCAGTTTATTCCGGTTGGACAATTCACCCCTCCACTTT